This is a list of T cell receptor beta chains from one sample in a study of PD-1 blockade in classical Hodgkin lymphoma. The repertoire was sequenced with immunoSEQ multiplex PCR; TCRdb's copy has only in-frame clones and lacks some. The sample records 100,000 to 120,000 clones, 80% to 90% being singletons. The sequenced sample was peripheral blood mononuclear cells (PBMCs), obtained before the second cycle of nivolumab. These receptors all stem from a human donor with classical Hodgkin lymphoma. The CDR3 runs from the conserved cysteine through the conserved F or W. D genes are given only for firm matches. Size is stated for part of the rows, as once, few or many counts, or as a class when the clone is expanded.

cdr3_aa: CASSRTSTSNKQYF
cdr3_nt: TGTGCCAGCAGCCGTACCTCGACTAGTAACAAGCAGTACTTC
v_call: TRBV6-5
j_call: TRBJ2-7
d_call: -
clone_size: -

cdr3_aa: CASSLGQGRSTDTQYF
cdr3_nt: TGTGCCAGCAGCCTCGGACAGGGAAGGAGCACAGATACGCAGTATTTT
v_call: TRBV11-2
j_call: TRBJ2-3
d_call: TRBD1
clone_size: -

cdr3_aa: CASSTQSGKKQYF
cdr3_nt: TGTGCCAGCAGCACACAAAGCGGGAAGAAGCAGTACTTC
v_call: TRBV11-2
j_call: TRBJ2-7
d_call: TRBD2
clone_size: -

cdr3_aa: CSARGRDEQFF
cdr3_nt: TGCAGTGCTAGAGGGCGGGACGAGCAGTTCTTC
v_call: TRBV20-1
j_call: TRBJ2-1
d_call: -
clone_size: -

cdr3_aa: CASSRDRGNYGYTF
cdr3_nt: TGTGCCAGCAGTCGGGACAGGGGTAACTATGGCTACACCTTC
v_call: TRBV7-2
j_call: TRBJ1-2
d_call: TRBD1
clone_size: few

cdr3_aa: CASSHGGNQPQHF
cdr3_nt: TGTGCCAGCAGTCATGGAGGAAATCAGCCCCAGCATTTT
v_call: TRBV6-5
j_call: TRBJ1-5
d_call: -
clone_size: -

cdr3_aa: CASSEARGDTQYF
cdr3_nt: TGTGCCAGCAGTGAAGCCAGGGGTGATACGCAGTATTTT
v_call: TRBV2
j_call: TRBJ2-3
d_call: -
clone_size: -

cdr3_aa: CASSELGGYEQYF
cdr3_nt: TGCGCCAGCAGTGAGTTGGGGGGCTACGAGCAGTACTTC
v_call: TRBV10-1
j_call: TRBJ2-7
d_call: -
clone_size: -

cdr3_aa: CASSLAGLNEQFF
cdr3_nt: TGTGCCAGCAGCTTAGCAGGCTTGAATGAGCAGTTCTTC
v_call: TRBV7-2
j_call: TRBJ2-1
d_call: -
clone_size: -

cdr3_aa: CASSVDPLRPEAFF
cdr3_nt: TGTGCCAGCAGCGTAGATCCATTACGACCAGAAGCTTTCTTT
v_call: TRBV9
j_call: TRBJ1-1
d_call: -
clone_size: -

cdr3_aa: CASSPMRGGGLNTEAFF
cdr3_nt: TGTGCCAGCAGCCCAATGAGGGGAGGCGGACTGAACACTGAAGCTTTCTTT
v_call: TRBV5-4
j_call: TRBJ1-1
d_call: -
clone_size: once

cdr3_aa: CAWKAGLAPNYGYTF
cdr3_nt: TGTGCCTGGAAGGCAGGGCTAGCTCCTAACTATGGCTACACCTTC
v_call: TRBV30
j_call: TRBJ1-2
d_call: -
clone_size: -

cdr3_aa: CASSSGTVNYEQYF
cdr3_nt: TGTGCCAGCAGCTCGGGGACGGTGAACTACGAGCAGTACTTC
v_call: TRBV5-6
j_call: TRBJ2-7
d_call: -
clone_size: -

cdr3_aa: CASSMRDTGELFF
cdr3_nt: TGTGCCAGTAGTATGCGGGACACCGGGGAGCTGTTTTTT
v_call: TRBV19
j_call: TRBJ2-2
d_call: -
clone_size: -

cdr3_aa: CASSGQTSGWAQYF
cdr3_nt: TGTGCCAGCAGCGGACAGACATCAGGATGGGCCCAGTACTTC
v_call: TRBV2
j_call: TRBJ2-5
d_call: -
clone_size: -

cdr3_aa: CASRQLKDTQYF
cdr3_nt: TGTGCCAGCAGACAACTAAAGGATACGCAGTATTTT
v_call: TRBV9
j_call: TRBJ2-3
d_call: -
clone_size: -

cdr3_aa: CASSIGLAGTGAYEQYF
cdr3_nt: TGTGCCAGTAGTATAGGGCTGGCCGGGACAGGGGCCTACGAGCAGTACTTC
v_call: TRBV19
j_call: TRBJ2-7
d_call: TRBD1
clone_size: -

cdr3_aa: CAISTTVNQPQHF
cdr3_nt: TGTGCCATCAGTACGACAGTCAATCAGCCCCAGCATTTT
v_call: TRBV10-3
j_call: TRBJ1-5
d_call: -
clone_size: -

cdr3_aa: CASSLSLAGDPYNEQFF
cdr3_nt: TGCGCCAGCAGCTTGAGCCTAGCGGGAGACCCCTACAATGAGCAGTTCTTC
v_call: TRBV5-1
j_call: TRBJ2-1
d_call: TRBD2
clone_size: -

cdr3_aa: CASPPPQGTNEKLFF
cdr3_nt: TGTGCCAGCCCTCCCCCACAGGGAACTAATGAAAAACTGTTTTTT
v_call: TRBV4-2
j_call: TRBJ1-4
d_call: -
clone_size: -

cdr3_aa: CASRSGTGPGNTIYF
cdr3_nt: TGTGCCAGCAGGTCCGGGACAGGCCCTGGAAACACCATATATTTT
v_call: TRBV2
j_call: TRBJ1-3
d_call: TRBD1
clone_size: -

cdr3_aa: CASSLTPGQELNTEAFF
cdr3_nt: TGTGCCAGCAGCTTAACACCGGGACAGGAGCTGAACACTGAAGCTTTCTTT
v_call: TRBV7-9
j_call: TRBJ1-1
d_call: TRBD1
clone_size: -

cdr3_aa: CASSPPSGEQYF
cdr3_nt: TGCGCCAGCAGCCCCCCTTCCGGGGAGCAGTACTTC
v_call: TRBV4-1
j_call: TRBJ2-7
d_call: -
clone_size: -

cdr3_aa: CASRSYVGGSGYTF
cdr3_nt: TGTGCCAGCAGATCCTATGTGGGAGGATCTGGCTACACCTTC
v_call: TRBV5-6
j_call: TRBJ1-2
d_call: -
clone_size: -

cdr3_aa: CASIKGANTGELFF
cdr3_nt: TGTGCCAGTATCAAGGGCGCGAACACCGGGGAGCTGTTTTTT
v_call: TRBV19
j_call: TRBJ2-2
d_call: -
clone_size: -

cdr3_aa: CASSSPWTSGETSYEQYF
cdr3_nt: TGTGCCAGCAGTTCTCCATGGACTAGCGGGGAAACCTCCTACGAGCAGTACTTC
v_call: TRBV28
j_call: TRBJ2-7
d_call: TRBD2
clone_size: -

cdr3_aa: CASSLTGVNTEAFF
cdr3_nt: TGTGCCAGCAGTCTGACAGGGGTGAACACTGAAGCTTTCTTT
v_call: TRBV6-5
j_call: TRBJ1-1
d_call: TRBD1
clone_size: -

cdr3_aa: CASSDETGWYYGYTF
cdr3_nt: TGTGCCAGCAGTGACGAAACAGGGTGGTACTATGGCTACACCTTC
v_call: TRBV2
j_call: TRBJ1-2
d_call: -
clone_size: -

cdr3_aa: CASSQEGVGTGKETQYF
cdr3_nt: TGTGCCAGCAGCCAAGAAGGGGTCGGGACAGGGAAGGAGACCCAGTACTTC
v_call: TRBV4-2
j_call: TRBJ2-5
d_call: TRBD1
clone_size: -

cdr3_aa: CASSTLGLAGASSVYEQYF
cdr3_nt: TGTGCCAGTAGTACCCTCGGACTAGCGGGAGCGTCCTCGGTCTACGAGCAGTACTTC
v_call: TRBV19
j_call: TRBJ2-7
d_call: TRBD2
clone_size: once

cdr3_aa: CASSISYSNQPQHF
cdr3_nt: TGTGCCAGTAGTATCAGTTATAGCAATCAGCCCCAGCATTTT
v_call: TRBV19
j_call: TRBJ1-5
d_call: -
clone_size: few

cdr3_aa: CASSIWGDQGYNEQFF
cdr3_nt: TGTGCCAGTAGTATATGGGGCGACCAAGGCTACAATGAGCAGTTCTTC
v_call: TRBV19
j_call: TRBJ2-1
d_call: -
clone_size: -

cdr3_aa: CASSRLSLADRQETQYF
cdr3_nt: TGCGCCAGCAGCAGATTAAGCCTAGCGGACCGCCAAGAGACCCAGTACTTC
v_call: TRBV5-1
j_call: TRBJ2-5
d_call: TRBD2
clone_size: -

cdr3_aa: CAISLGGTQSSYNEQFF
cdr3_nt: TGTGCCATCTCCCTGGGGGGGACTCAAAGCTCCTACAATGAGCAGTTCTTC
v_call: TRBV10-3
j_call: TRBJ2-1
d_call: TRBD2
clone_size: -

cdr3_aa: CASSLRSPRKSYNEQFF
cdr3_nt: TGTGCCAGCAGCTTGCGGTCCCCGCGCAAATCCTACAATGAGCAGTTCTTC
v_call: TRBV5-6
j_call: TRBJ2-1
d_call: -
clone_size: -

cdr3_aa: CASSRQGFSYEQYF
cdr3_nt: TGTGCCAGCAGCCGACAGGGATTCTCCTACGAGCAGTACTTC
v_call: TRBV7-9
j_call: TRBJ2-7
d_call: TRBD1
clone_size: -